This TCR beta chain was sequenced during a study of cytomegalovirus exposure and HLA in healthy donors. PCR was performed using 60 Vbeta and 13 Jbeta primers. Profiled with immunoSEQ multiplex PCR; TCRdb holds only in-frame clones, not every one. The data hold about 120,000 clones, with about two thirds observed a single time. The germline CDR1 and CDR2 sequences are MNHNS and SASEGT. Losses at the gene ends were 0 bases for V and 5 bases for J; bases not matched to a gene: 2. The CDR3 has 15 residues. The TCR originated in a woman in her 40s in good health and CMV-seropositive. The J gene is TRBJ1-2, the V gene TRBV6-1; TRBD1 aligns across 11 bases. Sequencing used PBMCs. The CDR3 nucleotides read TGTGCCAGCAGTGAAGCATGGGACAGGGGGTATGGCTACACCTTC. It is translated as CASSEAWDRGYGYTF.